Listed below are T cell receptor beta chains from one sample, sequenced in a study of beta chain features in type 1 diabetes. Profiling relied on immunoSEQ multiplex PCR, and the TCRdb table lists in-frame clones only, not all of them. The sample yields about 360,000 clones, around 12% seen once. Material: naive CD4+ T cells from blood. The receptors derive from a woman in her late teens or twenties with type 1 diabetes. Each CDR3 is given with its conserved first and last residue. A D gene is named only where the DNA matches it firmly. Expanded clones get a size class; other rows say once, few or many, or leave the size out.

clone_size	v_call	j_call	d_call	cdr3_nt	cdr3_aa
.	TRBV4-1	TRBJ1-4	TRBD1	TGCGCCAGCAGCCAACTGACAGGGGTTAATGAAAAACTGTTTTTT	CASSQLTGVNEKLFF
few	TRBV15	TRBJ2-2	TRBD1	TGTGCCACCAGCAGACGACAGGGGAGCGGGGAGCTGTTTTTT	CATSRRQGSGELFF
.	TRBV7-9	TRBJ2-1	TRBD2	TGTGCCAGCAGCTCAAAGGTGGAGCGACTAGCGAGAGTTAGGGAGCAGTTCTTC	CASSSKVERLARVREQFF
few	TRBV19	TRBJ2-1	TRBD2	TGTGCCAGTAGGGGGACTAGCGTTTACAATGAGCAGTTCTTC	CASRGTSVYNEQFF
few	TRBV10-3	TRBJ2-7	.	TGTGCCAACGGCGGAACAGGGAACGAGCAGTACTTC	CANGGTGNEQYF
.	TRBV7-3	TRBJ2-7	TRBD2	TGTGCCAGCAGCTTAACAGCGGGAGGGACCTACGAGCAGTACTTC	CASSLTAGGTYEQYF
.	TRBV27	TRBJ2-7	TRBD1	TGTGCCAGCAGCCCCACGGGACAGCTCTCCTACGAGCAGTACTTC	CASSPTGQLSYEQYF
.	TRBV29-1	TRBJ2-3	.	TGCAGCGTTCCGTCCGGTGGCACAGATACGCAGTATTTT	CSVPSGGTDTQYF
.	TRBV21-1	TRBJ2-2	.	TGTGCCAGCAGCAAAGAAACAGTTAACACCGGGGAGCTGTTTTTT	CASSKETVNTGELFF
few	TRBV10-2	TRBJ2-5	TRBD1	TGCGCCTCCAAGCTAGGGGGCGCGGAGACCCAGTACTTC	CASKLGGAETQYF
.	TRBV28	TRBJ2-5	.	TGTGCCAGCAGTCCCCGGGGACACCGGAGGACAGAGACCCAGTACTTC	CASSPRGHRRTETQYF
few	TRBV5-6	TRBJ1-2	.	TGTGCCAGCAGCTTTCGGGCAGGGGTCGGCTATGGCTACACCTTC	CASSFRAGVGYGYTF
.	TRBV6-5	TRBJ1-2	.	TGTGCCAGCAGTTACGAAGGGGGAGTCTATGGCTACACCTTC	CASSYEGGVYGYTF
few	TRBV7-9	TRBJ2-1	.	TGTGCCAGCAGCTTAGCCCTTAGCCAGTACAATGAGCAGTTCTTC	CASSLALSQYNEQFF
.	TRBV25-1	TRBJ2-1	.	TGTGCCAGCACCTCGGCCGGGGGGCTGGGGTATGAGCAGTTCTTC	CASTSAGGLGYEQFF
.	TRBV7-2	TRBJ1-4	.	TGTGCCAGCAGCTTATACAGCACAGAGAATGAAAAACTGTTTTTT	CASSLYSTENEKLFF
few	TRBV5-4	TRBJ1-4	.	TGTGCCAGCAGCTTGGGCACCGGGACAACAATGTTTTTT	CASSLGTGTTMFF
few	TRBV2	TRBJ1-5	.	TGTGCCAGCACCGTAAGTCGGGATCAGCCCCAGCATTTT	CASTVSRDQPQHF